The 31 T cell receptor beta chains presented below share a single source sample, sequenced in a study of human T cells and chemical hapten exposure. Indicated time point: patch test 2, 6 weeks after DPC sensitization. Specified treatment: therapeutic diphenylcyclopropenone sensitization with weekly scalp DPC. TCRdb reprocessed the RACE reads with MiXCR, giving one entry per CDR3 protein. Of some 82,000 distinct CDR3 sequences listed, approximately 6.6% are singletons. The sample consisted of whole blood, taken in connection with sensitization to the hapten diphenylcyclopropenone (DPC). The receptors were gathered from a woman younger than 45 with alopecia areata. Some clones in this sample may be carry-over from other donors' samples.

This clonotype has a count of ten or more. The chain links TRBV6-1 to TRBJ1-2; no clear D. Trimming stripped 1 base from V and 3 bases from J, with 9 bases between. The CDR3 has 14 residues. Germline values: CDR1 MNHNS, CDR2 SASEGT. DNA of the CDR3: TGTGCCAGCAGTGAAGTAGAGGGCCACTATGGCTACACCTTC. Its translation: CASSEVEGHYGYTF.

This chain joins TRBV28 and TRBJ1-6, with D maybe TRBD1 (5 bases). Trimming took off 6 bases at V and 8 bases at J, with 17 bases between the two ends. CDR1 and CDR2 from the germline V gene are MDHEN and SYDVKM. CDR3 size: 15 residues. CDR3 loop: CASRLREGTHSPLHF. The CDR3 DNA follows: TGTGCCAGCAGGCTCCGGGAGGGGACTCATTCACCCCTCCACTTT.

The sample holds many counts of this clonotype. This chain links TRBV20-1 with TRBJ2-5; 9 bases match TRBD2. CDR1 is DFQATT, CDR2 SNEGSKA, per germline (reference sequence). With V trimmed by 6 bases and J by 5 bases, 16 bases remained unmatched. The CDR3 contains 16 residues. The CDR3 DNA reads TGCAGTGCAATCAGGGGTGCGGGGGGGCGGTATGAGACCCAGTACTTC. Amino acids: CSAIRGAGGRYETQYF.

This clonotype was picked up many times. The rearrangement joins TRBV25-1 to TRBJ2-5, with D perhaps TRBD2 (7 bases). Germline V lookup: CDR1 MGHDK, CDR2 SYGVNS. V dropped 4 bases and J dropped 2 bases, with 23 bases sitting between them. The CDR3 loop spans 18 amino acids. The CDR3 loop is CASSVATGGAGIQETQYF. The CDR3 coding sequence is TGTGCCAGCAGTGTGGCAACTGGGGGGGCAGGGATACAAGAGACCCAGTACTTC.

The chain couples TRBV4-1 to TRBJ1-6; D gene unclear. CDR1 is MGHRA and CDR2 is YSYEKL in the germline V gene. The V gene lost 1 base and the J gene lost 6 bases, with 31 bases spanning the gap. This CDR3 region has 22 residues. The CDR3, as DNA: TGCGCCAGCAGCCAAGGAGATTACTTGGGCAGGAAAACGTCTTTGGGTAATTCACCCCTCCACTTT. Encoded protein: CASSQGDYLGRKTSLGNSPLHF.

This clonotype was counted only a few times. The CDR3 DNA is TGCAGTGCTAGAGATCCGGGATATGGCACTGAAGCTTTCTTT. It specifies CSARDPGYGTEAFF. This sequence joins TRBV20-1 and TRBJ1-1; D is unclear. Trimming left V 0 bases short and J 4 bases short, with 12 bases between. CDR3 length: 14 residues. Germline CDR1 and CDR2: DFQATT and SNEGSKA (reference sequence).

This clonotype was seen only a few times. The chain joins TRBV30 to TRBJ2-2; 7 nucleotides align to TRBD2. Unmatched junction bases numbered 4, after V lost 6 bases and J lost 3 bases. Germline CDR1 reads GTSNPN; CDR2 reads SVGIG (reference sequence). The CDR3 is 13 residues long. The CDR3 loop is CACTGGDTGELFF. The DNA of the CDR3 is TGTGCCTGCACGGGGGGAGACACCGGGGAGCTGTTTTTT.

Only a few counts were recorded for this clonotype. This sequence joins TRBV20-1 and TRBJ2-7; D is ambiguous. V lost 0 bases, J lost 3 bases, and 9 bases lay in between. Germline V gene sequence: CDR1 DFQATT, CDR2 SNEGSKA (reference sequence). This CDR3 has 13 residues. CDR3 bases: TGCAGTGCTAGAGACCCGACCCGCTACGAGCAGTACTTC. This translates into CSARDPTRYEQYF.

This clonotype was observed at least ten times. The chain carries TRBV6-2 or TRBV6-3 and TRBJ2-5; D is possibly TRBD2 (5 bases). The CDR3 length is 13 residues. Trimming removed 1 base from V and 3 bases from J, with 6 bases in between. Germline values: CDR1 MNHEY, CDR2 SVGEGT. CDR3 sequence (DNA): TGTGCCAGCAGTTACTGGGGAGAAGAGACCCAGTACTTC. Amino acid sequence: CASSYWGEETQYF.

The sample holds a few counts of this clonotype. CDR3 DNA: TGTGCCAGCAGCAAAGAGGGATTGAGCTATGGCTACACCTTC. Translation gives CASSKEGLSYGYTF. The chain links TRBV21-1 to TRBJ1-2. TRBV21-1 is a recognized pseudogene. This CDR3 is built from 14 residues.

V usage is TRBV20-1 and J usage is TRBJ2-3; 8 bases agree with TRBD2. This CDR3 is 17 amino acids long. Germline loops: CDR1 DFQATT, CDR2 SNEGSKA (reference sequence). The ends lost 0 bases at V and 5 bases at J; junction bases unmatched: 13. CDR3 loop: CSARDSFTGGAVDTQYF. The DNA of the CDR3 is TGCAGTGCTAGAGATAGTTTTACGGGGGGGGCCGTAGATACGCAGTATTTT.

In this sample, this clonotype turned up many times. This sequence joins TRBV7-9 and TRBJ2-5; TRBD1 aligns across 8 bases. The CDR3 spans 13 residues. Germline loops: CDR1 SEHNR, CDR2 FQNEAQ (reference sequence). V was pared by 6 bases and J by 3 bases, with 3 bases of the junction left unmatched. Here the CDR3 reads CASSGQGEETQYF. The CDR3 region has the DNA TGTGCCAGCAGTGGACAGGGTGAAGAGACCCAGTACTTC.

This clonotype was seen more than once but under ten times. The CDR3 DNA sequence: TGTGCCAGCAGCTGGGTGGCTCGCAAACAAGAGACCCAGTACTTC. Translated: CASSWVARKQETQYF. This chain joins TRBV5-5 and TRBJ2-5; the D is unclear. Per germline, CDR1 SGHKS and CDR2 YYEKEE (reference sequence). Trimming removed 3 bases at V and 2 bases at J, with 14 bases between. The CDR3 length is 15 residues.

The chain is built from TRBV9 and TRBJ1-1; D is possibly TRBD1 (6 bases). Trimming took off 4 bases at V and 3 bases at J, with 16 bases between the two ends. This CDR3 has 15 amino acids. Per germline, CDR1 SGDLS and CDR2 YYNGEE. CDR3 bases: TGTGCCAGCAGCCCTCCGGGACACAGGGACACTGAAGCTTTCTTT. Translating gives CASSPPGHRDTEAFF.

This clonotype was seen a few times. This chain uses TRBV7-9 with TRBJ1-1; D uncertain. The CDR3 length is 13 residues. The V gene's germline CDR1 is SEHNR and CDR2 FQNEAQ (reference sequence). V lost 2 bases, J lost 3 bases, and 7 bases lay in between. The CDR3 region has the DNA TGTGCCAGCAGCTTACAGGAGGACACTGAAGCTTTCTTT. Translation gives CASSLQEDTEAFF. The whole variable domain, filled in from reference TRBV7-9 and TRBJ1-1, reads DTGVSQNPRHKITKRGQNVTFRCDPISEHNRLYWYRQTLGQGPEFLTYFQNEAQLEKSRLLSDRFSAERPKGSFSTLEIQRTEQGDSAMYLCASSLQEDTEAFFGQGTRLTVV.

The CDR3 reads CASSTINRGRNEQFF. CDR3 coding DNA: TGTGCCAGCAGTACCATTAACAGGGGGCGAAATGAGCAGTTCTTC. The V call is TRBV6-2 or TRBV6-3, the J call TRBJ2-1; 9 bases map to TRBD1. The V and J ends lost 5 bases and 7 bases, in that order; junction bases with no gene match: 9. The CDR3 consists of 15 residues. In germline, CDR1 is MNHEY, CDR2 SVGEGT.

In this sample, this clonotype turned up many times. V gene TRBV5-1 combines with J gene TRBJ2-5, with TRBD1 as a possible D gene (5 bases). Per germline, CDR1 SGHRS and CDR2 YFSETQ. CDR3 length: 14 amino acids. V lost 0 bases and J 2 bases, leaving 8 bases between the germline ends. The CDR3 here is CASSLGTIQETQYF. CDR3 DNA sequence: TGCGCCAGCAGCTTGGGGACAATACAAGAGACCCAGTACTTC.

This clonotype has just a few counts. The chain uses TRBV5-1 and TRBJ2-4, with D perhaps given as TRBD1 or TRBD2 (5 bases each). CDR1 and CDR2 from the germline V gene are SGHRS and YFSETQ. Trimming removed 0 bases at V and 0 bases at J, with 10 bases between. The CDR3 runs 16 residues. The CDR3 protein is CASSLGGPRAKNIQYF. DNA for the CDR3: TGCGCCAGCAGCTTGGGGGGACCGAGAGCCAAAAACATTCAGTACTTC.

This clonotype has a handful of counts. The V call is TRBV6-5, the J call TRBJ1-2; 7 bases fit TRBD1. V trimming: 0 bases; J trimming: 0 bases; junction bases outside the gene matches: 7. Germline assignment: CDR1 MNHEY and CDR2 SVGAGI. The CDR3 spans 17 residues. The chain's CDR3 is CASSYSSEGASNYGYTF. The CDR3 coding sequence is TGTGCCAGCAGTTACTCGTCGGAGGGGGCCTCTAACTATGGCTACACCTTC.

On this clonotype itself: A much more abundant neighbour one base away suggests this may be a read error. V and J are TRBV3-1 and TRBJ2-7; TRBD1 might be the D (5 bases). The CDR3 consists of 14 residues. Germline CDR1 reads LGHDT; CDR2 reads YNNKEL (reference sequence). Here the CDR3 reads CASSLTADSYELYF. The CDR3 coding sequence is TGTGCCAGCAGCCTGACAGCTGACTCCTACGAGCTGTACTTC.

This clonotype came up many times. The V and J genes are TRBV7-6 and TRBJ2-5; no clear D gene. The CDR3 runs 12 residues. Germline V gives CDR1 SGHVS, CDR2 FNYEAQ. Trimming left V 1 base short and J 5 bases short, with 5 bases between. The CDR3 DNA is TGTGCCAGCAGCTTAGATCTGGAGACCCAGTACTTC. As protein: CASSLDLETQYF.

This clonotype was detected a few times. The gene calls are TRBV5-1 and TRBJ2-2, with D possibly being TRBD2 (6 bases). The V end was cut by 5 bases, the J end by 5 bases, with 22 bases between. From germline, CDR1 is SGHRS and CDR2 YFSETQ. This CDR3 spans 17 amino acids. Here the CDR3 DNA reads TGCGCCAGCAGTTGGACGTCCATCCTAAGCGGGACCGGGGAGCTGTTTTTT. Translated, it gives CASSWTSILSGTGELFF. Based on the CDR3 plus reference TRBV5-1 and TRBJ2-2, the full variable domain is KAGVTQTPRYLIKTRGQQVTLSCSPISGHRSVSWYQQTPGQGLQFLFEYFSETQRNKGNFPGRFSGRQFSNSRSEMNVSTLELGDSALYLCASSWTSILSGTGELFFGEGSRLTVL.

This clonotype was recorded many times. The chain recombines TRBV29-1 with TRBJ2-1, with D tentatively TRBD1 (5 bases). The CDR3 length is 13 residues. Per the germline V gene, CDR1 is SQVTM and CDR2 is ANQGSEA. V was trimmed by 4 bases and J by 6 bases, leaving 13 bases between them. Here the CDR3 reads CSVGRQSINEQFF. For the CDR3, the DNA is TGCAGCGTTGGGCGACAGTCCATCAATGAGCAGTTCTTC.

This chain links TRBV30 with TRBJ1-4; D gene uncertain. The V gene lost 0 bases and the J gene lost 4 bases, with 15 bases spanning the gap. The germline V gene encodes CDR1 GTSNPN and CDR2 SVGIG (reference sequence). This CDR3 is 16 amino acids long. The CDR3 loop is CAWSVGLTRVNEKLFF. CDR3 bases: TGTGCCTGGAGTGTAGGGTTGACGCGCGTTAATGAAAAACTGTTTTTT.

At least ten counts were recorded for this clonotype. The V call is TRBV30, the J call TRBJ2-4; TRBD1 or TRBD2 may be the D gene (5 bases each). This CDR3 comprises 12 residues. V lost 5 bases, J lost 5 bases, and 10 bases lay in between. CDR1 and CDR2 from the germline V gene are GTSNPN and SVGIG (reference sequence). The CDR3 DNA sequence: TGTGCCTGGGGAGGCAGGGAAAACATTCAGTACTTC. Its translation: CAWGGRENIQYF.

This clonotype was found a few times. The V gene is TRBV12-5, the J gene TRBJ1-4; TRBD1 is a possible D gene (6 bases). Trimming stripped 6 bases from V and 4 bases from J, with 12 bases between. Germline lookup yields CDR1 LGHNT and CDR2 FRNRAP. The CDR3 loop spans 14 amino acids. CDR3: CASGTGTNNEKLFF. In DNA form, the CDR3 reads TGTGCTAGTGGCACCGGGACAAATAATGAAAAACTGTTTTTT. The variable domain in full, completed from reference TRBV12-5 and TRBJ1-4, reads DARVTQTPRHKVTEMGQEVTMRCQPILGHNTVFWYRQTMMQGLELLAYFRNRAPLDDSGMPKDRFSAEMPDATLATLKIQPSEPRDSAVYFCASGTGTNNEKLFFGSGTQLSVL.

In its sample, this clonotype was seen many times. J is TRBJ2-7 and V is TRBV6-6, with 10 positions matching TRBD1. Germline CDR1 and CDR2: MNHNY and SVGAGI (reference sequence). The V and J ends lost 4 bases and 6 bases, in that order; junction bases with no gene match: 6. The CDR3 loop spans 14 amino acids. As DNA, the CDR3 is TGTGCCAGCAGTTTCGACAGGGGGCTAGGCGAGCAGTACTTC. Translated: CASSFDRGLGEQYF.

This clonotype appeared many times. This chain joins TRBV6-1 and TRBJ2-3, with 10 nucleotides matching TRBD2. Per germline, CDR1 MNHNS and CDR2 SASEGT. After removal of 8 bases from V and 3 bases from J, the junction contained 8 bases not matched to a gene. The CDR3 loop spans 15 amino acids. The CDR3 DNA reads TGTGCCAGCCGGCCTCTAGCGGGGGTGACAGATACGCAGTATTTT. Residues: CASRPLAGVTDTQYF.

This clonotype was picked up many times. The chain combines TRBV30 with TRBJ2-5; D possibly uses TRBD1 or TRBD2 (5 bases each). Trimming took 7 bases from V and 4 from J, leaving 16 bases between them. Germline V CDR1 and CDR2: GTSNPN, SVGIG (reference sequence). CDR3 length: 13 residues. Here the CDR3 reads CASTARGVETQYF. DNA for the CDR3: TGTGCCTCAACGGCGAGGGGAGTAGAGACCCAGTACTTC. The full variable domain, with the rest looked up from reference TRBV30 and TRBJ2-5, is SQTIHQWPATLVQPVGSPLSLECTVEGTSNPNLYWYRQAAGRGLQLLFYSVGIGQISSEVPQNLSASRPQDRQFILSSKKLLLSDSGFYLCASTARGVETQYFGPGTRLLVL.

This clonotype was seen many times. The chain has TRBV14 and TRBJ2-3, with D possibly matching TRBD2 (6 bases). The germline V gene encodes CDR1 SGHDN and CDR2 FVKESK. Between the trimmed V and J ends, which lost 1 base and 0 bases, there was a span of 11 bases. CDR3 length: 16 residues. The CDR3 DNA reads as TGTGCCAGCAGCCAAGTATCGGGACTCAGCACAGATACGCAGTATTTT. Amino acids: CASSQVSGLSTDTQYF. Full variable domain (outside the CDR3, taken from reference TRBV14 and TRBJ2-3): EAGVTQFPSHSVIEKGQTVTLRCDPISGHDNLYWYRRVMGKEIKFLLHFVKESKQDESGMPNNRFLAERTGGTYSTLKVQPAELEDSGVYFCASSQVSGLSTDTQYFGPGTRLTVL.

This clonotype was seen repeatedly, ten times or more. The CDR3 loop is CASSLASGAIQETQYF. The CDR3 coding sequence is TGTGCCAGCAGTTTAGCTTCTGGGGCTATTCAAGAGACCCAGTACTTC. This chain links TRBV12-3 or TRBV12-4 with TRBJ2-5, with D possibly TRBD1 on 5 matching bases. This CDR3 region has 16 residues. V was trimmed by 0 bases and J by 2 bases, leaving 13 bases between them.